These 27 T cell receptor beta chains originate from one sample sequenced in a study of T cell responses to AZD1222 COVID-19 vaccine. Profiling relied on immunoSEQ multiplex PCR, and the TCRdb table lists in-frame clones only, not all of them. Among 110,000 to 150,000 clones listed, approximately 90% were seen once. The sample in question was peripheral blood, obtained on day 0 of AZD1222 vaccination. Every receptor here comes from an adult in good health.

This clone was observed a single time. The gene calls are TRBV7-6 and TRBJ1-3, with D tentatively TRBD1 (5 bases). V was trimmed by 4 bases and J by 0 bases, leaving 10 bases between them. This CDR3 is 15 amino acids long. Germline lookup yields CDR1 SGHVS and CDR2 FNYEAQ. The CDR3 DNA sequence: TGTGCCAGCAGCTCCCGACAGAGCTCTGGAAACACCATATATTTT. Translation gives CASSSRQSSGNTIYF.

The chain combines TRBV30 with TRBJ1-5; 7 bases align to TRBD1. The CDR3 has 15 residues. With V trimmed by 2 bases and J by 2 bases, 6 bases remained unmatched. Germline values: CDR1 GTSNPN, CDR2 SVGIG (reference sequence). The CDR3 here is CAWSHRGLGNQPQHF. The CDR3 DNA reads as TGTGCCTGGAGTCACAGGGGTTTGGGCAATCAGCCCCAGCATTTT.

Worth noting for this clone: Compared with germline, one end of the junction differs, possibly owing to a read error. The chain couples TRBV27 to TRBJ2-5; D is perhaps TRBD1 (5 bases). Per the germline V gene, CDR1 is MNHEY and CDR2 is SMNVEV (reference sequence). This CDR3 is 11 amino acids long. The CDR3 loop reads CASSLSARAHF. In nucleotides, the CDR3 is TGTGCCAGCAGTTTATCGGCCAGGGCCCACTTC.

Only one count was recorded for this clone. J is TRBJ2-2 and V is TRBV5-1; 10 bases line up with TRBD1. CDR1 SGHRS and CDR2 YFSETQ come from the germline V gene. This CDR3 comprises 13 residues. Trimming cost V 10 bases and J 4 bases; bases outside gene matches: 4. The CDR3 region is CAGGTGVTGELFF. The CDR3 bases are TGCGCCGGGGGGACAGGGGTCACCGGGGAGCTGTTTTTT.

CDR3 DNA sequence: TGTGCCAGCAGCGCACCGGGACAAGCAAATCAGCCCCAGCATTTT. It yields the protein CASSAPGQANQPQHF. The chain uses TRBV9 and TRBJ1-5; maybe TRBD1 (6 bases). This CDR3 contains 15 residues. Germline V gene data show CDR1 as SGDLS and CDR2 as YYNGEE. Trimming cost V 3 bases and J 4 bases, with 14 bases left between them.

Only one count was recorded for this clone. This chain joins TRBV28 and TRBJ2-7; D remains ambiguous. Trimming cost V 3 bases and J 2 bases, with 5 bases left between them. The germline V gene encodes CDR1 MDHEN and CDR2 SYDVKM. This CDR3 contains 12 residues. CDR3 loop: CASSFGPYEQYF. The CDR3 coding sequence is TGTGCCAGCAGTTTCGGCCCCTACGAGCAGTACTTC.

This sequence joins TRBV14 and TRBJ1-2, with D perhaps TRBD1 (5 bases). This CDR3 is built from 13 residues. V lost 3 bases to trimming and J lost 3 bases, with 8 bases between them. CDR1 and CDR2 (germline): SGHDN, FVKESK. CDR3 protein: CASSQPTDYGYTF. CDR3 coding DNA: TGTGCCAGCAGCCAGCCGACAGACTATGGCTACACCTTC.

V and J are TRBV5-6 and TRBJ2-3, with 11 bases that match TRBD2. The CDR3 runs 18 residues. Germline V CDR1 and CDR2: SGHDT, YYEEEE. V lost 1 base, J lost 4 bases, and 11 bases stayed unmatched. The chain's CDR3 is CASSLFTSGGLLADTQYF. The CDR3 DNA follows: TGTGCCAGCAGCTTGTTTACTAGCGGGGGCCTTTTGGCAGATACGCAGTATTTT.

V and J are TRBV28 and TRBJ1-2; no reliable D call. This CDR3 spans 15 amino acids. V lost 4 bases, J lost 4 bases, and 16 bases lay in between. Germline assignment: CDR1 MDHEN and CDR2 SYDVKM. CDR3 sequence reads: CASSSQTSGSYGYTF. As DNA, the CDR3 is TGTGCCAGCAGTTCTCAGACAAGCGGGAGCTATGGCTACACCTTC.

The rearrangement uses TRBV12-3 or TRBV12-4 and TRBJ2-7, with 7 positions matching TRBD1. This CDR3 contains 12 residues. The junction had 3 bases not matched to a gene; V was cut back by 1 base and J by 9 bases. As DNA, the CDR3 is TGTGCCAGCAGTTTAGGGCGGACAGGGCAGTACTTC. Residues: CASSLGRTGQYF.

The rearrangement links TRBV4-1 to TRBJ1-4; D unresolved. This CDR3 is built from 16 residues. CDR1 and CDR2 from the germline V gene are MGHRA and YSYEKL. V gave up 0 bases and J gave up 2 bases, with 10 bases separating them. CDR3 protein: CASSQDSVLTNEKLFF. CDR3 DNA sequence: TGCGCCAGCAGCCAAGATTCGGTTCTTACTAATGAAAAACTGTTTTTT.

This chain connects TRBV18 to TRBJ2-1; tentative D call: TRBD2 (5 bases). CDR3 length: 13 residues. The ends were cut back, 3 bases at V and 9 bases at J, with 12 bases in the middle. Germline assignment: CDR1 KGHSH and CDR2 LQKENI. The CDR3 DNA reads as TGTGCCAGCTCACCCGCGTTTGAGGGTGAGCAGTTCTTC. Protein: CASSPAFEGEQFF.

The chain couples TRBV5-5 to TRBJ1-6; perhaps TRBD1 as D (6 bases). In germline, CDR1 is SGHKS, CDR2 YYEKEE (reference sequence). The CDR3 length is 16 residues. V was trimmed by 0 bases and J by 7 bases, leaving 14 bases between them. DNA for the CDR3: TGTGCCAGCAGCTTGGCAGGGGAGGGCCTAAATTCACCCCTCCACTTT. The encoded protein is CASSLAGEGLNSPLHF.

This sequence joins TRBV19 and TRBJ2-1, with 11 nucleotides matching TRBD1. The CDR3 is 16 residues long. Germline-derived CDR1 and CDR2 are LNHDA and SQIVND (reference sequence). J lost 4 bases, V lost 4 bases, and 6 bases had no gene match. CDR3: CASSNVGTGGYNEQFF. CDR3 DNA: TGTGCCAGTAGTAATGTCGGGACAGGGGGGTACAATGAGCAGTTCTTC.

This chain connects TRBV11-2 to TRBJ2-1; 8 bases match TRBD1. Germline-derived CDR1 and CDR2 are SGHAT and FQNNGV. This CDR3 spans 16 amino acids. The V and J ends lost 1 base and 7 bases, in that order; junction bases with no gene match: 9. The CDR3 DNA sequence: TGTGCCAGCAGCTTAGGGGACAGGACCCCAGTAAATGAGCAGTTCTTC. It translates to CASSLGDRTPVNEQFF.

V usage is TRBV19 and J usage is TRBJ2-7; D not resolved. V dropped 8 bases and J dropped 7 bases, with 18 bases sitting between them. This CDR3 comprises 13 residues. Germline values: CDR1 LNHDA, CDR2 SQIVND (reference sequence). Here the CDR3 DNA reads TGTGCCAGTTCCACTCTACAGAACACGGAGCAGTACTTC. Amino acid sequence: CASSTLQNTEQYF.

Written as DNA, the CDR3 is TGTGCCAGCAGCAAAGAGGGGGGACAACATAGCAATCAGCCCCAGCATTTT. It translates to CASSKEGGQHSNQPQHF. The rearrangement joins TRBV21-1 to TRBJ1-5. TRBV21-1 is classified as a pseudogene. This CDR3 comprises 17 residues.

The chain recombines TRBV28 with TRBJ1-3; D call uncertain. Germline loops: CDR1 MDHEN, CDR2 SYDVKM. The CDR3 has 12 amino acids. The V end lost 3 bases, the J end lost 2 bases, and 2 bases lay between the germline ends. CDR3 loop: CASSLAGNTIYF. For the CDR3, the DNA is TGTGCCAGCAGTTTGGCTGGAAACACCATATATTTT.

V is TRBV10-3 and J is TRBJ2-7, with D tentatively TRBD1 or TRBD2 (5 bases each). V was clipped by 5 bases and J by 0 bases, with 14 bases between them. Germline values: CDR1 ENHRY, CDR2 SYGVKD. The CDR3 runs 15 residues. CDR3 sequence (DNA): TGTGCCATCAGTCTGCGAGGGGCTGACTCCTACGAGCAGTACTTC. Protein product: CAISLRGADSYEQYF.

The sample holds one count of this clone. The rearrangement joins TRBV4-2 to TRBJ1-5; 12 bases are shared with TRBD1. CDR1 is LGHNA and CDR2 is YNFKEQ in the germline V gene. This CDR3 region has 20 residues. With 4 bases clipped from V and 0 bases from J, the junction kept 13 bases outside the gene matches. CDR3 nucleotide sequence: TGTGCCAGCAGCCCCTCCGGGACAGGGGGCGGCCCGATTAGCAATCAGCCCCAGCATTTT. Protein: CASSPSGTGGGPISNQPQHF.

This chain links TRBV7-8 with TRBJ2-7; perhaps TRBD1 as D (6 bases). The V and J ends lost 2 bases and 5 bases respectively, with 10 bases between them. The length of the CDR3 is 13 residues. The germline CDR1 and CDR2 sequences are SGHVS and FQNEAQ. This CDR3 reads CASSLTGSDEQYF. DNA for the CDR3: TGTGCCAGCAGCTTAACAGGGTCAGACGAGCAGTACTTC.

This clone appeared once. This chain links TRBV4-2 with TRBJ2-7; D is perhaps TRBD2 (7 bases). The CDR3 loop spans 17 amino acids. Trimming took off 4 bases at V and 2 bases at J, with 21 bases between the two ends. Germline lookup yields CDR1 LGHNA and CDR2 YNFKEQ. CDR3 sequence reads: CASSPLGGERGTYEQYF. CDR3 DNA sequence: TGTGCCAGCAGCCCCCTAGGGGGGGAGCGGGGAACCTACGAGCAGTACTTC.

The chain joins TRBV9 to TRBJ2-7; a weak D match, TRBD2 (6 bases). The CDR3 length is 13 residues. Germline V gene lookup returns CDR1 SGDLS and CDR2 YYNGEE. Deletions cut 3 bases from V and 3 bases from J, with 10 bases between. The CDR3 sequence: CASSGGLGYEQYF. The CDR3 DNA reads TGTGCCAGCAGCGGGGGACTCGGCTACGAGCAGTACTTC. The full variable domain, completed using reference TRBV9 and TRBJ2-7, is DSGVTQTPKHLITATGQRVTLRCSPRSGDLSVYWYQQSLDQGLQFLIQYYNGEERAKGNILERFSAQQFPDLHSELNLSSLELGDSALYFCASSGGLGYEQYFGPGTRLTVT.

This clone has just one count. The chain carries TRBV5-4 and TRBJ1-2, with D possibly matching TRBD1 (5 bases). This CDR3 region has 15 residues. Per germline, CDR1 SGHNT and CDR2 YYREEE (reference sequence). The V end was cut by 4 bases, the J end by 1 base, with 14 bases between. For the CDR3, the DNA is TGTGCCAGCAGCCCCGGCGCAGGGAGTAACTATGGCTACACCTTC. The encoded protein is CASSPGAGSNYGYTF. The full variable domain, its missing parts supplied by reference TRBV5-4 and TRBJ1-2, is ETGVTQSPTHLIKTRGQQVTLRCSSQSGHNTVSWYQQALGQGPQFIFQYYREEENGRGNFPPRFSGLQFPNYSSELNVNALELDDSALYLCASSPGAGSNYGYTFGSGTRLTVV.

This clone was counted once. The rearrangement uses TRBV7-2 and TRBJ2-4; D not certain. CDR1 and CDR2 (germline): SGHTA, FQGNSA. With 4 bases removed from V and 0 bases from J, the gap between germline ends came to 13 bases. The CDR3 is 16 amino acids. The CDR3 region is CASSSGGDRAKNIQYF. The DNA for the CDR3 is TGTGCCAGCAGCTCGGGTGGGGATCGAGCCAAAAACATTCAGTACTTC.

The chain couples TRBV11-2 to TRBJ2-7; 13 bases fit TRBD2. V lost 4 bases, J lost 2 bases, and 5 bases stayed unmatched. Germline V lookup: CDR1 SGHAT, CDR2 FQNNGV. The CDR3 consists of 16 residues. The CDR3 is CASSSGLAGVTYEQYF. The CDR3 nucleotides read TGTGCCAGCAGCTCCGGACTAGCGGGAGTAACCTACGAGCAGTACTTC. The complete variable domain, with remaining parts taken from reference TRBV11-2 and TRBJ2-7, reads EAGVAQSPRYKIIEKRQSVAFWCNPISGHATLYWYQQILGQGPKLLIQFQNNGVVDDSQLPKDRFSAERLKGVDSTLKIQPAKLEDSAVYLCASSSGLAGVTYEQYFGPGTRLTVT.

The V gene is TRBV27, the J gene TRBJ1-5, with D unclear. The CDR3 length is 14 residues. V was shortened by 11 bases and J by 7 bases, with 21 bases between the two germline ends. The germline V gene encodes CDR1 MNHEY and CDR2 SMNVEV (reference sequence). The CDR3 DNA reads TGTGCCGTTAAGGACGGTTTCCTCGACCAGCCCCAGCATTTT. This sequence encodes CAVKDGFLDQPQHF.